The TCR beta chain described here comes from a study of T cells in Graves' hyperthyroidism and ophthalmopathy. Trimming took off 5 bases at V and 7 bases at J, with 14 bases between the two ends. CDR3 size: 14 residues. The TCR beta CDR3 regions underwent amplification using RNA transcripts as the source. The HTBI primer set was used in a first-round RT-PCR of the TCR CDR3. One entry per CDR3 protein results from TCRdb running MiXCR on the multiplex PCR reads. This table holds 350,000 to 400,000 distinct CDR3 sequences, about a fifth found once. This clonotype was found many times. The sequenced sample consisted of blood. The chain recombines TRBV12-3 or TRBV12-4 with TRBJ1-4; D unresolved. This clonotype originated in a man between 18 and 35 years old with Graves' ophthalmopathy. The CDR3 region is CASSEEGLSEKLFF. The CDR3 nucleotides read TGTGCCAGCAGTGAGGAGGGTTTGAGTGAAAAACTGTTTTTT.